A selection of T cell receptor beta chains follows, all from one sample in a study of blood T cell repertoires in COVID-19. Sequenced by immunoSEQ multiplex PCR; TCRdb stores in-frame clones only, minus some. This table has around 58,000 clones, over 65% appearing once. Sequencing input: peripheral blood. The origin of the receptors is a human donor in a cohort sampled during active COVID-19. The CDR3 runs from the conserved cysteine through the conserved F or W. Fields, in order: V gene, D gene, J gene, clone size, CDR3 protein, CDR3 DNA. The D gene is left open where the match is weak. Some rows mark clone size as missing; the rest say once, few, many or name a class of expanded clone.

V: TRBV7-3; D: TRBD1; J: TRBJ2-2; size: -; CDR3: CASSPGTGGTGELFF; DNA: TGTGCCAGCAGCCCCGGGACAGGGGGGACCGGGGAGCTGTTTTTT
V: TRBV11-2; D: -; J: TRBJ2-7; size: once; CDR3: CASSLAGRPPYEQYF; DNA: TGTGCCAGCAGCTTAGCAGGGCGGCCCCCTTACGAGCAGTACTTC
V: TRBV7-2; D: TRBD2; J: TRBJ2-1; size: -; CDR3: CASSELAGTGFF; DNA: TGTGCCAGCAGCGAACTAGCGGGGACGGGGTTCTTC
V: TRBV9; D: TRBD1; J: TRBJ1-3; size: -; CDR3: CASSPGGQGVGNTIYF; DNA: TGTGCCAGCAGCCCCGGGGGACAGGGAGTTGGAAACACCATATATTTT
V: TRBV5-1; D: -; J: TRBJ2-1; size: -; CDR3: CASSFGTPLNEQFF; DNA: TGCGCCAGCAGCTTTGGGACTCCTCTCAATGAGCAGTTCTTC
V: TRBV18; D: -; J: TRBJ2-7; size: -; CDR3: CASSDTSPGTYEYEQYF; DNA: TGTGCCAGCTCGGATACCAGTCCAGGGACTTACGAGTACGAGCAGTACTTC
V: TRBV6-6; D: TRBD1; J: TRBJ1-5; size: once; CDR3: CASSYQQGQPNQPQHF; DNA: TGTGCCAGCAGTTACCAACAGGGACAGCCTAATCAGCCCCAGCATTTT
V: TRBV19; D: TRBD1; J: TRBJ1-2; size: -; CDR3: CASRGTGYGYTF; DNA: TGTGCCAGTAGAGGGACAGGCTATGGCTACACCTTC
V: TRBV29-1; D: TRBD1; J: TRBJ1-1; size: -; CDR3: CSVHRGYTEAFF; DNA: TGCAGCGTTCACAGGGGTTACACTGAAGCTTTCTTT
V: TRBV5-1; D: -; J: TRBJ2-1; size: -; CDR3: CASSLEQVYNEQFF; DNA: TGCGCCAGCAGCTTGGAACAGGTGTACAATGAGCAGTTCTTC
V: TRBV5-1; D: TRBD1; J: TRBJ1-2; size: -; CDR3: CASSYSLDTGGGGYTF; DNA: TGCGCCAGCAGCTATAGCTTGGATACAGGGGGTGGTGGCTACACCTTC
V: TRBV28; D: -; J: TRBJ2-2; size: once; CDR3: CASSFLRFGGLDGELFF; DNA: TGTGCCAGCAGCTTCCTCCGCTTCGGGGGGCTGGACGGGGAGCTGTTTTTT
V: TRBV30; D: -; J: TRBJ1-4; size: few; CDR3: CAFGTYGEKLFF; DNA: TGTGCCTTCGGGACATATGGTGAAAAACTGTTTTTT
V: TRBV6-5; D: -; J: TRBJ1-2; size: -; CDR3: CASSYSGREGYTF; DNA: TGTGCCAGCAGTTACTCAGGCAGGGAAGGCTACACCTTC
V: TRBV27; D: -; J: TRBJ2-7; size: -; CDR3: CASAPRQVGEQYF; DNA: TGTGCCAGCGCCCCCCGACAGGTGGGCGAGCAGTACTTC
V: TRBV2; D: -; J: TRBJ2-5; size: -; CDR3: CASSPRETQYF; DNA: TGTGCCAGCAGCCCTCGAGAGACCCAGTACTTC
V: TRBV28; D: TRBD1; J: TRBJ1-5; size: -; CDR3: CASSAHRAGTGSAPQHF; DNA: TGTGCCAGCAGTGCGCACCGGGCCGGGACAGGGTCTGCGCCCCAGCATTTT
V: TRBV12-3/TRBV12-4; D: -; J: TRBJ2-3; size: -; CDR3: CASSLRDTDTQYF; DNA: TGTGCCAGCAGTTTACGGGACACAGATACGCAGTATTTT
V: TRBV6-2/TRBV6-3; D: -; J: TRBJ2-7; size: -; CDR3: CASSYPQGYEQYF; DNA: TGTGCCAGCAGTTACCCTCAGGGTTACGAGCAGTACTTC
V: TRBV19; D: -; J: TRBJ2-5; size: -; CDR3: CASSPRGAGETQYF; DNA: TGTGCCAGTAGTCCCAGGGGGGCCGGGGAGACCCAGTACTTC
V: TRBV4-3; D: TRBD1; J: TRBJ1-2; size: -; CDR3: CASSQGLQGAYGYTF; DNA: TGCGCCAGCAGCCAAGGCCTCCAGGGGGCCTATGGCTACACCTTC
V: TRBV7-2; D: TRBD1; J: TRBJ2-3; size: -; CDR3: CASSLAWTGADTQYF; DNA: TGTGCCAGCAGCTTAGCGTGGACAGGGGCAGATACGCAGTATTTT
V: TRBV30; D: -; J: TRBJ2-1; size: -; CDR3: CAWGTGSAYNEQFF; DNA: TGTGCCTGGGGGACTGGGAGCGCCTACAATGAGCAGTTCTTC
V: TRBV7-2; D: -; J: TRBJ2-7; size: -; CDR3: CASGYGARYEQYF; DNA: TGTGCCAGCGGGTATGGGGCCCGCTACGAGCAGTACTTC
V: TRBV7-2; D: -; J: TRBJ1-4; size: -; CDR3: CASSLDVGAYEKLFF; DNA: TGTGCCAGCAGCTTAGATGTAGGAGCTTATGAAAAACTGTTTTTT
V: TRBV7-9; D: TRBD2; J: TRBJ2-1; size: -; CDR3: CASSKTSGDYNEQFF; DNA: TGTGCCAGCAGCAAGACTAGCGGGGATTACAATGAGCAGTTCTTC
V: TRBV12-3/TRBV12-4; D: -; J: TRBJ1-6; size: -; CDR3: CASSLAGRSPLHF; DNA: TGTGCCAGCAGTTTGGCAGGGCGTTCACCCCTCCACTTT